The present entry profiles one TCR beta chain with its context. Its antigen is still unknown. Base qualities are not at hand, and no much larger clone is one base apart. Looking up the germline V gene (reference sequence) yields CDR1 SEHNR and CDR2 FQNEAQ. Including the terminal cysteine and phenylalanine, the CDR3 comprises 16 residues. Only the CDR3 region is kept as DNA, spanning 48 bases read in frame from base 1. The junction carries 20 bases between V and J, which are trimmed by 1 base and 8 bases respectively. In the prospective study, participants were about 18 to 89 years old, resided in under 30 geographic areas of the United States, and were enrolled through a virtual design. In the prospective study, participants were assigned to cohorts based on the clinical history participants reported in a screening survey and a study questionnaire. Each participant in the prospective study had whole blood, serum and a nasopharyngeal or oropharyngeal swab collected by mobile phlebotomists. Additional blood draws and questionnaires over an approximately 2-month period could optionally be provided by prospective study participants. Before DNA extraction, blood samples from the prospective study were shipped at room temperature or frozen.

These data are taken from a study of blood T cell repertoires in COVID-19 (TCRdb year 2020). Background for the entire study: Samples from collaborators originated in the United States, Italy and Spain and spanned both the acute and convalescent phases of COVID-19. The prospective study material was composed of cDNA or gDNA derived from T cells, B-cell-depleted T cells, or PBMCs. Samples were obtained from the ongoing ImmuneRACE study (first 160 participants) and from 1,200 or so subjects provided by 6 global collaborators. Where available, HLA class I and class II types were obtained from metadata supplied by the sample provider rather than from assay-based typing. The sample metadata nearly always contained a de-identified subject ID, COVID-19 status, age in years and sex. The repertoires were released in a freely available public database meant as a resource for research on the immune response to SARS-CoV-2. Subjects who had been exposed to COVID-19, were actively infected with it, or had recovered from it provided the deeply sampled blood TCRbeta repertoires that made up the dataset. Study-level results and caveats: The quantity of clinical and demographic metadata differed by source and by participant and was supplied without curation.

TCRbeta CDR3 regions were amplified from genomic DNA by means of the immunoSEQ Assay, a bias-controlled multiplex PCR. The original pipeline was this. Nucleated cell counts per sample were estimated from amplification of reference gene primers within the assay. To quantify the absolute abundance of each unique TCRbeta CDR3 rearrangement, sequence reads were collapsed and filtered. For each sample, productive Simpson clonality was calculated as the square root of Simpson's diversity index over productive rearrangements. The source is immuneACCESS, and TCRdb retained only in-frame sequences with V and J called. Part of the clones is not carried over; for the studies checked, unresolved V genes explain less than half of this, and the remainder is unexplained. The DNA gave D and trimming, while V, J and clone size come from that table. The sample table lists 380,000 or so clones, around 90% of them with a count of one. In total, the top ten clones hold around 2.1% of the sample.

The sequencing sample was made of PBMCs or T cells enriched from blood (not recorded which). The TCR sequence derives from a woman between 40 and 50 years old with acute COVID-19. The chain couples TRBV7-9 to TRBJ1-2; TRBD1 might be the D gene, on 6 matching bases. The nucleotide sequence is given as TGTGCCAGCAGCTTAGTCAACAGTGGGGGCGCGAACGGCTACACCTTC. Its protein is CASSLVNSGGANGYTF.